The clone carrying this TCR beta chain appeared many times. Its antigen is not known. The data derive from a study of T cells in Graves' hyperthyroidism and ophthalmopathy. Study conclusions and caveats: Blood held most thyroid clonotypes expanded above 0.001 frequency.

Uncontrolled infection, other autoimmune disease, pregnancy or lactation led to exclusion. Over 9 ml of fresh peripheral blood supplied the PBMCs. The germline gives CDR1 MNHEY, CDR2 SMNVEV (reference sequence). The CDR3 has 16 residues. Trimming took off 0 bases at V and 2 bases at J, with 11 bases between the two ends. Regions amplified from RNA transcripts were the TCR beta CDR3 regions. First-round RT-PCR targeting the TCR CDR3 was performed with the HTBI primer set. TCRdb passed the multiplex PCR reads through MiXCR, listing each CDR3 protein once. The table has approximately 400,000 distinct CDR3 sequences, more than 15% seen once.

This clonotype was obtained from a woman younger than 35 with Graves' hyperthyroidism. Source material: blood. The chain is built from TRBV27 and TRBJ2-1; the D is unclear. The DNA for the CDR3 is TGTGCCAGCAGTTTATCAGTAGCACTGACCTACAATGAGCAGTTCTTC. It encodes CASSLSVALTYNEQFF.